A selection of T cell receptor beta chains follows, all from one sample in a study of cytomegalovirus exposure and HLA in healthy donors. The data were produced by immunoSEQ multiplex PCR, yet TCRdb's version contains in-frame clones alone and is incomplete. The sample consists of some 110,000 clones, less than 80% of them appearing once. The sample was PBMCs. The receptors were sampled from a woman aged 45 to 65 in good health and CMV-seropositive. Each CDR3 is given with its conserved first and last residue. Each record gives: V gene, D gene, clone size, J gene, CDR3 DNA, CDR3 protein. D genes are given only for firm matches. Size is stated for part of the rows, as once, few or many counts, or as a class when the clone is expanded.

>TRBV7-2|-|-|TRBJ2-1
TGTGCCAGCAGCTTGCAGGACAGAACCCTTGACAATGAGCAGTTCTTC
CASSLQDRTLDNEQFF
>TRBV28|TRBD1|-|TRBJ1-4
TGTGCCAGCAATAGCCCCGGGACAGGGGATGAAAAACTGTTTTTT
CASNSPGTGDEKLFF
>TRBV6-5|-|few|TRBJ1-1
TGTGCCAGCAGAACAGGGTTGAACACTGAAGCTTTCTTT
CASRTGLNTEAFF
>TRBV6-1|-|-|TRBJ1-2
TGTGCCAGCAGTCCGGGACAAGCGTATGGCTACACCTTC
CASSPGQAYGYTF
>TRBV6-5|TRBD2|-|TRBJ2-7
TGTGCCAGCAGCCGTTCACTAGCGGGAACCTACGAGCAGTACTTC
CASSRSLAGTYEQYF
>TRBV28|-|-|TRBJ2-5
TGTGCCAGCAGCCTAAGGACAGATTTACAAGAGACCCAGTACTTC
CASSLRTDLQETQYF
>TRBV13|-|few|TRBJ2-1
TGTGCCAGCAGCTTAGTCTGGGGTGGTCGGGGGAATGAGCAGTTCTTC
CASSLVWGGRGNEQFF
>TRBV7-2|TRBD1|-|TRBJ1-2
TGTGCCAGCAGCTTAGACGGGCAGGGGGCGGGAAATGGCTACACCTTC
CASSLDGQGAGNGYTF
>TRBV9|TRBD2|-|TRBJ2-1
TGTGCCAGCAGCGTAGGTCCGCGGGAGGTAGAAAATGAGCAGTTCTTC
CASSVGPREVENEQFF
>TRBV19|TRBD2|-|TRBJ2-1
TGTGCCAGTCGAGTCGGAGGACTAGCTTACAATGAGCAGTTCTTC
CASRVGGLAYNEQFF
>TRBV29-1|TRBD1|-|TRBJ2-7
TGCAGCGTTGAACAGGGGGAAGGGTACGAGCAGTACTTC
CSVEQGEGYEQYF
>TRBV18|TRBD1|-|TRBJ2-7
TGTGCCAGCTCACCATCAAGGACAGGATTATACGAGCAGTACTTC
CASSPSRTGLYEQYF
>TRBV2|-|-|TRBJ1-1
TGTGCCAGCAGTGGACAGGCGAACACTGAAGCTTTCTTT
CASSGQANTEAFF
>TRBV6-5|TRBD2|-|TRBJ2-2
TGTGCCACCAGGCAAAGCGGGGGAGGAGAGGAGCTGTTTTTT
CATRQSGGGEELFF
>TRBV27|TRBD2|-|TRBJ2-7
TGTGCCAGCGGATGGGCTAGCGGCGAGCAGTACTTC
CASGWASGEQYF
>TRBV27|TRBD1|-|TRBJ1-3
TGTGCCAGCAGTCTCGGGACAGGGGTCGGAAACACCATATATTTT
CASSLGTGVGNTIYF
>TRBV6-6|TRBD1|few|TRBJ1-3
TGTGCCAGCAGTAATCGACAGGGATCTGGAAACACCATATATTTT
CASSNRQGSGNTIYF
>TRBV15|TRBD2|-|TRBJ2-3
TGTGCCACCAGCAGAGACAAACTAGCGGGGGGCACAGATACGCAGTATTTT
CATSRDKLAGGTDTQYF
>TRBV11-2|TRBD1|-|TRBJ2-7
TGTGCCAGCAGCCTTGACAGGGCCTACGAGCAGTACTTC
CASSLDRAYEQYF
>TRBV9|-|-|TRBJ2-1
TGTGCCAGCAGCGTAGGCCCGGGAAGCAATGAGCAGTTCTTC
CASSVGPGSNEQFF
>TRBV2|TRBD2|-|TRBJ2-3
TGTGCCAGCAGTAAAGGACTAGCGCCAGATACGCAGTATTTT
CASSKGLAPDTQYF
>TRBV9|-|-|TRBJ1-5
TGTGCCAGCAGCCTATATAGCAATCAGCCCCAGCATTTT
CASSLYSNQPQHF
>TRBV5-5|TRBD1|-|TRBJ1-2
TGTGCCAGCAGCTCAACATCGACAGGGAACTATGGCTACACCTTC
CASSSTSTGNYGYTF
>TRBV30|-|-|TRBJ1-4
TGTGCCTGGAGCGAACCCGGGATTATCGAAAAACTGTTTTTT
CAWSEPGIIEKLFF
>TRBV19|TRBD2|few|TRBJ2-7
TGTGCCAGTAGTCCGGGGGGGTGGACAGCCACGACCTACGAGCAGTACTTC
CASSPGGWTATTYEQYF
>TRBV14|TRBD2|-|TRBJ2-5
TGTGCCAGCAGCCAAGATCAGGCGGGAGCAGAGACCCAGTACTTC
CASSQDQAGAETQYF
>TRBV7-9|TRBD1|-|TRBJ2-1
TGTGCCAGCAGCTTACGGGACAGGGGTGACAATGAGCAGTTCTTC
CASSLRDRGDNEQFF
>TRBV5-8|-|-|TRBJ1-5
TGTGCCAGCAGCTGGACAAGTAGCAATCAGCCCCAGCATTTT
CASSWTSSNQPQHF
>TRBV29-1|-|few|TRBJ1-2
TGCAGCGTTGAAGCGACAGGAAACTATGGCTACACCTTC
CSVEATGNYGYTF
>TRBV5-1|-|-|TRBJ2-3
TGCGCCAGCAGGAAAGGATGGGCCACAGATACGCAGTATTTT
CASRKGWATDTQYF
>TRBV27|-|-|TRBJ2-3
TGTGCCAGCAGAACCTTTCGGAGCACTGGCACAGATACGCAGTATTTT
CASRTFRSTGTDTQYF
>TRBV19|TRBD1|-|TRBJ2-1
TGTGCCAGTAGTATAGTTAGGGGACAGGGCTCGTACAATGAGCAGTTCTTC
CASSIVRGQGSYNEQFF
>TRBV6-1|-|once|TRBJ1-3
TGTGCCAGCAGTGAAGGGGGCAGGGTGTCTGGAAACACCATATATTTT
CASSEGGRVSGNTIYF
>TRBV18|TRBD1|once|TRBJ1-1
TGTGCCAGCTCTTTTCTGACAGGGGGTAGTGGCACTGAAGCTTTCTTT
CASSFLTGGSGTEAFF
>TRBV4-3|TRBD1|-|TRBJ1-2
TGCGCCAGCAGCCCGGGACAGGATCCTAACTATGGCTACACCTTC
CASSPGQDPNYGYTF
>TRBV5-6|-|-|TRBJ1-2
TGTGCCAGCACTACACCCGCAGGGGATGGCTACACCTTC
CASTTPAGDGYTF
>TRBV7-8|TRBD1|-|TRBJ1-5
TGTGCCAGCAGCCAAAATCTGGGACAGGGGCTACTTGGGGGCAATCAGCCCCAGCATTTT
CASSQNLGQGLLGGNQPQHF
>TRBV28|-|few|TRBJ2-5
TGTGCCAGCAGTTTACGGTCGGAGCAAGAGACCCAGTACTTC
CASSLRSEQETQYF
>TRBV10-2|-|once|TRBJ1-1
TGCGCCAGCCGTTCGGGGATGAACACTGAAGCTTTCTTT
CASRSGMNTEAFF
>TRBV7-9|-|once|TRBJ1-2
TGTGCCAGCAGCTTAGCCGGAGGGTTAGGTTTGGTCGATGGCTACACCTTC
CASSLAGGLGLVDGYTF
>TRBV10-3|-|-|TRBJ1-1
TGTGCCATACGGGTGAGCCAGGGGACTGAAGCTTTCTTT
CAIRVSQGTEAFF
>TRBV6-5|-|-|TRBJ1-6
TGTGCCAGCAGTTACTCGGGGCTTAATAATTCACCCCTCCACTTT
CASSYSGLNNSPLHF
>TRBV7-9|TRBD1|-|TRBJ2-7
TGTGCCAGCAGCTTCGGACAGGTGGGCGAGCAGTACTTC
CASSFGQVGEQYF
>TRBV13|-|-|TRBJ2-7
TGTGCCAGCAGCAGGGGGGGGGCAGGCCTCTACGAGCAGTACTTC
CASSRGGAGLYEQYF
>TRBV11-2|-|-|TRBJ1-2
TGTGCCAGCAGCTTAGCGGTTTCAGGGCCGGATGGCTACACCTTC
CASSLAVSGPDGYTF
>TRBV18|TRBD1|once|TRBJ1-1
TGTGCCAGCTCACCTATGACAGGGGCGAACACTGAAGCTTTCTTT
CASSPMTGANTEAFF
>TRBV6-6|TRBD1|few|TRBJ1-5
TGTGCCAGCAGTTCTGGGACAGGGTTGAATCAGCCCCAGCATTTT
CASSSGTGLNQPQHF
>TRBV19|TRBD2|few|TRBJ2-1
TGTGCCAGTAGGAGTATGGTTGGGCGGGGGGGCCGTTACAATGAGCAGTTCTTC
CASRSMVGRGGRYNEQFF
>TRBV10-3|TRBD2|-|TRBJ2-5
TGTGCCATCAGCTCCACTAGCGGGGGGCCGGAAGAGAAAGAGACCCAGTACTTC
CAISSTSGGPEEKETQYF
>TRBV7-6|-|-|TRBJ1-3
TGTGCCAGCAGCTTAGCTGCGGCGTGGCAGGGAAAGAGAAACACCATATATTTT
CASSLAAAWQGKRNTIYF
>TRBV18|-|-|TRBJ2-3
TGTGCCAGCTCACTAGGGACTGGCACAGATACGCAGTATTTT
CASSLGTGTDTQYF
>TRBV5-6|-|-|TRBJ1-4
TGTGCCAGCAGCTTGGTACACCCAACTAATGAAAAACTGTTTTTT
CASSLVHPTNEKLFF